This TCR beta chain originates from a study of CD8+ T cells in alopecia areata. In the study overall: Treated patients took oral tofacitinib at 5 to 10 mg twice daily. Scoring treated patients' severity relied on the percentage of scalp area affected.

Specified treatment: oral pan-JAK inhibitor, 5-10 mg twice daily. The authors extracted RNA and reverse transcribed it into cDNA as the sequencing template. Profiled with immunoSEQ multiplex PCR; TCRdb holds only in-frame clones, not every one. The sample yields some 120,000 clones, approximately 57% seen once. Germline values: CDR1 GTSNPN, CDR2 SVGIG (reference sequence). V gave up 0 bases and J gave up 4 bases, with 6 bases separating them. The CDR3 length is 12 residues. This clone was counted between two and nine times. Other DNA sequences from this sample encode an identical CDR3 as well. The source of this sequence is a human donor with alopecia areata. V usage is TRBV30 and J usage is TRBJ2-5, with D possibly matching TRBD1 (6 bases). Sequences were derived from CD4+ T cells sorted from blood, sampled at week 4, from a patient treated with tofacitinib. CDR3 sequence (DNA): TGTGCCTGGAGTGTCAGGGGAGAGACCCAGTACTTC. It encodes CAWSVRGETQYF.